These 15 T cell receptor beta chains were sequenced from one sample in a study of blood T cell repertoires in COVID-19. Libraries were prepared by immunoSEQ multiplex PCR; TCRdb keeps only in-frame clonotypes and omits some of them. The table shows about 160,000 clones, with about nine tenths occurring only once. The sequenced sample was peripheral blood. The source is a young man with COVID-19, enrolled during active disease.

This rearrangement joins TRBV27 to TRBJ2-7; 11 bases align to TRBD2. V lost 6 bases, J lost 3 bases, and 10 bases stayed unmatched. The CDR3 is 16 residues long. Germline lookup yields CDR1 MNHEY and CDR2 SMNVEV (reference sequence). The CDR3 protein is CASREIAGGKNYEQYF. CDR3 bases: TGTGCCAGCAGAGAGATAGCGGGAGGGAAGAACTACGAGCAGTACTTC.

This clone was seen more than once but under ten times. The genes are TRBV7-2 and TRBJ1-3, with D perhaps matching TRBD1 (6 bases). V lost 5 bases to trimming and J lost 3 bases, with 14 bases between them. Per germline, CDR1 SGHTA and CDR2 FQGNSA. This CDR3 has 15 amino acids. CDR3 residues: CASSPETGLGNTIYF. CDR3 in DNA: TGTGCCAGCAGCCCGGAGACAGGACTTGGAAACACCATATATTTT.

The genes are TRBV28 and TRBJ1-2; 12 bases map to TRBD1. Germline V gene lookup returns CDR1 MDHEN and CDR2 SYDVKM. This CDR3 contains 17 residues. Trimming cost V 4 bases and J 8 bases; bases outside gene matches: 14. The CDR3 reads CASSSPGTGGNLRGYTF. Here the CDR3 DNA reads TGTGCCAGCAGTTCTCCCGGGACAGGGGGCAATCTAAGGGGCTACACCTTC.

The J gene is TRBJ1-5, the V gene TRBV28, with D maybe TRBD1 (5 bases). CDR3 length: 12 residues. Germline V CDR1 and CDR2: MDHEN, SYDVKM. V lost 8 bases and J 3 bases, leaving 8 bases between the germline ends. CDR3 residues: CASWGDNQPQHF. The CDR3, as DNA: TGTGCCAGCTGGGGGGACAATCAGCCCCAGCATTTT.

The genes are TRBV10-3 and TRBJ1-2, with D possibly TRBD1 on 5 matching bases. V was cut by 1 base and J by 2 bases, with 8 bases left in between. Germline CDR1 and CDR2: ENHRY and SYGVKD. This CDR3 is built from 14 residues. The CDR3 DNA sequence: TGTGCCATCAGTGAGTTCGACAGCAACTATGGCTACACCTTC. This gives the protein CAISEFDSNYGYTF.

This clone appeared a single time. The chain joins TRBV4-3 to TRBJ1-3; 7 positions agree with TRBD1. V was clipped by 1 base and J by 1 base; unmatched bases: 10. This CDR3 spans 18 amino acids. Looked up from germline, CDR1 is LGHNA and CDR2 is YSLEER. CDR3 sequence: CASSQGVNRGNSGNTIYF. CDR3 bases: TGCGCCAGCAGCCAAGGGGTCAACAGGGGTAATTCTGGAAACACCATATATTTT.

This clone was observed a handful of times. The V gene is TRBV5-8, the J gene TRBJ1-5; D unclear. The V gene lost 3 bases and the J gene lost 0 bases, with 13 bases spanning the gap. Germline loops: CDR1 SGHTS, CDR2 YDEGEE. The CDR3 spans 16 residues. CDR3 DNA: TGTGCCAGCAGCTGGTCCAACCGGGGTAGCAATCAGCCCCAGCATTTT. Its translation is CASSWSNRGSNQPQHF.

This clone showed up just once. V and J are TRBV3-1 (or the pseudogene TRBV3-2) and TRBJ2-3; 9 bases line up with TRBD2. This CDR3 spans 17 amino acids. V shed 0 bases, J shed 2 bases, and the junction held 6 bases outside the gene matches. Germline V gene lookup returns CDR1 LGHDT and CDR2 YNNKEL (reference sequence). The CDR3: CASSQDSAGGPTDTQYF. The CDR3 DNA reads TGTGCCAGCAGCCAAGATAGTGCGGGAGGGCCCACAGATACGCAGTATTTT.

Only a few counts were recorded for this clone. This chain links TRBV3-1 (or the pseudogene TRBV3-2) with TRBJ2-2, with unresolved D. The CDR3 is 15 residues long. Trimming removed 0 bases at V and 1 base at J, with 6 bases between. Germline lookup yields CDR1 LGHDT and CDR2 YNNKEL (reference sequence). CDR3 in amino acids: CASSQEKLNTGELFF. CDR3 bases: TGTGCCAGCAGCCAAGAGAAACTGAACACCGGGGAGCTGTTTTTT.

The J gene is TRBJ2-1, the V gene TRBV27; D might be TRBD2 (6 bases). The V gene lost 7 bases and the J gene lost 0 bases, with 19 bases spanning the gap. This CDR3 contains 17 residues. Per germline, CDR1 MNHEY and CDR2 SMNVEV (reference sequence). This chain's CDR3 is CASNPKRASSSYNEQFF. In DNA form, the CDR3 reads TGTGCCAGCAATCCCAAGCGGGCCTCCTCCTCCTACAATGAGCAGTTCTTC.

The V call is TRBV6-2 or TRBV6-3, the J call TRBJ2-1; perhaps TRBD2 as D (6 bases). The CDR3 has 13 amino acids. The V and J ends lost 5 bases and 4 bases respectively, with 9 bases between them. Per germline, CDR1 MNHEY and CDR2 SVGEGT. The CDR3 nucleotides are TGTGCCAGCAGTATACGGGGGTACAATGAGCAGTTCTTC. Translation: CASSIRGYNEQFF.

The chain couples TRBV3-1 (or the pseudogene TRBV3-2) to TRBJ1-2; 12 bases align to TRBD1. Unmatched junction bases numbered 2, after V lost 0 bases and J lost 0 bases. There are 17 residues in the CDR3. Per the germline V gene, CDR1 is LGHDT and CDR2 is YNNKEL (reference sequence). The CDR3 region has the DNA TGTGCCAGCAGCCAAGAGGGACAGGGGGCCACTAACTATGGCTACACCTTC. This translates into CASSQEGQGATNYGYTF.

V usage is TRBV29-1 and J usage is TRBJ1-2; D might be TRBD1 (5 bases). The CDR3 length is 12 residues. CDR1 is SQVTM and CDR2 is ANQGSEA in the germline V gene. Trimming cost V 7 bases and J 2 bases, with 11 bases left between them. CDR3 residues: CSGRQNNYGYTF. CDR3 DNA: TGCAGCGGTAGACAGAACAACTATGGCTACACCTTC.

In DNA, the CDR3 is TGTGCCAGTAGTATAGGAGGTGGAAGCAATCAGCCCCAGCATTTT. This encodes CASSIGGGSNQPQHF. The rearrangement links TRBV19 to TRBJ1-5; no clear D. CDR3 size: 15 residues. CDR1 LNHDA and CDR2 SQIVND come from the germline V gene (reference sequence). The ends were cut back, 1 base at V and 1 base at J, with 8 bases in the middle.

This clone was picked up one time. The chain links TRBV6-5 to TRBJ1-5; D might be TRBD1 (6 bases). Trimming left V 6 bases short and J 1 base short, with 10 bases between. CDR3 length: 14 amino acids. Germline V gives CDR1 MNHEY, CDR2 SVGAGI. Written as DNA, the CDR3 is TGTGCCAGCAGATCAACAGGGAGCAATCAGCCCCAGCATTTT. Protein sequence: CASRSTGSNQPQHF.